This T cell receptor beta chain stems from a study of T cell responses to AZD1222 COVID-19 vaccine. With regard to this clone: What it recognizes is unknown.

With 8 bases clipped from V and 2 bases from J, the junction kept 12 bases outside the gene matches. The CDR3 extends over 17 amino acids. Germline V CDR1 and CDR2: MGHDK, SYGVNS. Study results and limitations: Only a handful of individuals given AZD1222 were seropositive at baseline.

Repertoires were generated with immunoSEQ multiplex PCR, while TCRdb's copy carries only in-frame clones and drops some. The sample shows 250,000 to 300,000 clones, about 94% of them seen only once. Second doses that came at about 4 or about 12 weeks were put together. Sequenced material: peripheral blood, taken 28 days after the second AZD1222 dose. The V and J genes are TRBV25-1 and TRBJ2-6; 7 bases match TRBD1. The receptor's source is an adult who received the AZD1222 COVID-19 vaccine. Here the CDR3 DNA reads TGTGCCAGCCCCAACCGGAAAGGGGGCCCTGGGGCCAACGTCCTGACTTTC. This codes for CASPNRKGGPGANVLTF.